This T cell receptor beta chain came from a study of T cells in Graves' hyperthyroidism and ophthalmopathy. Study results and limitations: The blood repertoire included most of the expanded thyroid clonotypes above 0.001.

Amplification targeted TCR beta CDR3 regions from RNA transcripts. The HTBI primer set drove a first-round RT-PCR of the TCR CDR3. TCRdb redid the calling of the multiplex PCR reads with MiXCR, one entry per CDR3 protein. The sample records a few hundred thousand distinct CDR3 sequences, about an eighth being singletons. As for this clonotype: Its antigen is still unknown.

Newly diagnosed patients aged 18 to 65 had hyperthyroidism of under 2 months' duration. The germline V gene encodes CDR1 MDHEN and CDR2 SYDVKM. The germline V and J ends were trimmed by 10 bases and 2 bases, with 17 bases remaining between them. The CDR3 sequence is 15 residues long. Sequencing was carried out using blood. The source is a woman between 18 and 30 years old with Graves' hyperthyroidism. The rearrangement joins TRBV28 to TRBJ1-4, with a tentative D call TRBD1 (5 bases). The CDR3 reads CAISAGGTTNEKLFF. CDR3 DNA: TGTGCCATCTCGGCGGGGGGGACTACTAATGAAAAACTGTTTTTT. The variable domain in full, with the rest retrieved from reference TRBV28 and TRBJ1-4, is DVKVTQSSRYLVKRTGEKVFLECVQDMDHENMFWYRQDPGLGLRLIYFSYDVKMKEKGDIPEGYSVSREKKERFSLILESASTNQTSMYLCAISAGGTTNEKLFFGSGTQLSVL.